This T cell receptor beta chain was sequenced in a study of immune cell composition in non-small cell lung cancer. Study outcomes and limitations: Clones >0.5% enriched in tumour were rarer in adenocarcinoma (around 33%) than squamous (roughly 75%).

Germline V gene lookup returns CDR1 SGHRS and CDR2 YFSETQ. V was trimmed by 0 bases and J by 0 bases, leaving 6 bases between them. This CDR3 spans 14 amino acids. As to this clone: Its target is unknown.

Some clones are missing from TCRdb's copy, which holds only in-frame ones; the method was immunoSEQ multiplex PCR. Of more than 3,500 clones in the sample, more than 70% were seen once. Normal lung was sampled as far from the tumour as possible, at least 3 cm. The chain carries TRBV5-1 and TRBJ2-5; D remains ambiguous. Sample: non-adjacent lung tissue. This TCR came from a human donor with non-small cell lung cancer. Here the CDR3 reads CASSLGAYQETQYF. CDR3 nucleotide sequence: TGCGCCAGCAGCTTGGGGGCTTACCAAGAGACCCAGTACTTC.